This T cell receptor (beta chain) originates from a study of cytomegalovirus exposure and HLA in healthy donors. Turning to this clone: The target antigen is unknown.

Each donor was healthy, and each was a bone marrow donor. This CDR3 is 14 amino acids long. The germline V and J ends were trimmed by 5 bases and 4 bases, with 12 bases remaining between them. The V gene's germline CDR1 is LNHDA and CDR2 SQIVND (reference sequence). Study results and caveats: When a later analysis compared HLA-associated TCR beta chains with equally common others, the HLA-associated chains turned out to be more clonally expanded and to have lower generation probabilities.

A multiplex PCR was run with 60 Vbeta primers and 13 Jbeta primers. Data came from immunoSEQ multiplex PCR; TCRdb stores just in-frame clones and leaves some out. Among some 150,000 clones listed, around three quarters were seen once. Sequencing was carried out using PBMCs. The J gene is TRBJ1-5, the V gene TRBV19; possible D gene TRBD1, 5 bases. This sequence was found in a woman aged 55-69 years in good health and CMV-seropositive. CDR3 nucleotides: TGTGCCAGTAGTTCCCCAGACAGAAATCAGCCCCAGCATTTT. Its protein is CASSSPDRNQPQHF.